This note documents a single TCR beta chain sequence. Produced via immunoSEQ multiplex PCR; TCRdb's table is partial and in-frame only. This table has 65,000 to 80,000 clones, 70% to 90% appearing once. The V and J ends lost 0 bases and 5 bases respectively, with 13 bases between them. The CDR3 is 16 residues long. Germline-derived CDR1 and CDR2 are LNHNV and YYDKDF (reference sequence). The sample belongs to a study of blood T cell repertoires in COVID-19. Whole-study context: In each case, the material was cDNA or gDNA derived from T cells, B-cell-depleted T cells, or PBMCs.

This sequence originates from an elderly man in a cohort sampled during active COVID-19. Sequenced material: peripheral blood. The chain uses TRBV15 and TRBJ2-2; D possibly corresponds to TRBD1 (6 bases). The CDR3 protein is CATSRDGRGDTGELFF. For the CDR3, the DNA is TGTGCCACCAGCAGAGACGGCAGGGGAGATACCGGGGAGCTGTTTTTT.